This T cell receptor (beta chain) originates from a study of shared clonotypes between healthy human individuals. Germline V gene lookup returns CDR1 SGHVS and CDR2 FQNEAQ. Trimming removed 0 bases from V and 5 bases from J, with 5 bases in between. The CDR3 is 13 amino acids. Replicate PCRs from sorted subsets contained roughly 200 ng DNA, which is some 30,000 T cell genomes. Assay: immunoSEQ multiplex PCR; the TCRdb copy retains only in-frame clones and omits some. The sample lists about 2.1 million clones, just over 90% seen once, with over 1.5% in the top ten. CD45RO-negative cells were positively selected for CCR7, leaving out terminally differentiated effector memory CD45RA+ cells. Healthy HIV-negative adults with no recent acute infections or vaccinations were recruited as donors.

This chain connects TRBV7-8 to TRBJ2-1; D uncertain. Source material: naive CD8+ T cells from PBMCs. The clonotype was recovered from a man aged 18 to 35 in good health. Some clones in this sample may be carry-over from other donors' samples. CDR3 sequence reads: CASSLAPNNEQFF. The CDR3 bases are TGTGCCAGCAGCTTAGCGCCCAACAATGAGCAGTTCTTC.